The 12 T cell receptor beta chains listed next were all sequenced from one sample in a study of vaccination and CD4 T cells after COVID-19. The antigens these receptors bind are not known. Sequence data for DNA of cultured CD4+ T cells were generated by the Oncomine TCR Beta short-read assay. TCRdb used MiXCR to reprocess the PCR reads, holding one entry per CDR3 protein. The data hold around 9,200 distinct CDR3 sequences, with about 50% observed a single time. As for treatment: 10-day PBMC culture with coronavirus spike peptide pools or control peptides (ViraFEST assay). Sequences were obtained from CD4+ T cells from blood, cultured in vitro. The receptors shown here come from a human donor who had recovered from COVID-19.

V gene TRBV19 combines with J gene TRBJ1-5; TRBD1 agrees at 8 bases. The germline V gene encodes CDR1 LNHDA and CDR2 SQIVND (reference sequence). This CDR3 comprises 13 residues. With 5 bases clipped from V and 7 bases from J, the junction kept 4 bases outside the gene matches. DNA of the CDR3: TGTGCCAGTAGTGGACAGGGTTGGCAGCCCCAGCATTTT. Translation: CASSGQGWQPQHF.

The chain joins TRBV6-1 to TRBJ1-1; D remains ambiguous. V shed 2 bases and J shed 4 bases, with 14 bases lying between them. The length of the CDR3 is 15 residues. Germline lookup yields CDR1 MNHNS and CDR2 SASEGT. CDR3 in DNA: TGTGCCAGCAGTGAACTTGGCCCGACGAGCACTGAAGCTTTCTTT. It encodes CASSELGPTSTEAFF.

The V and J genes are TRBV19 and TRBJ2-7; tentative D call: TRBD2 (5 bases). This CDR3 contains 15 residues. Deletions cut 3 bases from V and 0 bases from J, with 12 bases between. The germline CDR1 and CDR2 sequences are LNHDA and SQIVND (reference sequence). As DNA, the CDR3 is TGTGCCAGTAGTATTGGCCGGGGTAGCTCCTACGAGCAGTACTTC. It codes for CASSIGRGSSYEQYF.

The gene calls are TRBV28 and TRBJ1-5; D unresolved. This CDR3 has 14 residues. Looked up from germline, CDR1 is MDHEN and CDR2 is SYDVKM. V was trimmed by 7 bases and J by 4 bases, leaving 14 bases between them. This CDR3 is CASTIGRVNQPQHF. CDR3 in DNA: TGTGCCAGCACCATAGGACGGGTGAATCAGCCCCAGCATTTT.

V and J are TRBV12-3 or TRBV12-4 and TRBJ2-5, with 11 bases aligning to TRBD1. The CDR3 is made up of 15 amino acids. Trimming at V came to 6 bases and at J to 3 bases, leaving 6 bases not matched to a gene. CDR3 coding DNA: TGTGCCAGCAGCCAAGGACAGGGGGCGAAAGAGACCCAGTACTTC. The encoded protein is CASSQGQGAKETQYF.

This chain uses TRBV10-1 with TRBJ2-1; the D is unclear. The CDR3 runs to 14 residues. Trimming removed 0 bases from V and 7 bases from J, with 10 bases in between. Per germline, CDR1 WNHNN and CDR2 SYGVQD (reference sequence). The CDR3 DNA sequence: TGCGCCAGCAGTGAGTCAGAGTACGGTAATGAGCAGTTCTTC. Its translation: CASSESEYGNEQFF.

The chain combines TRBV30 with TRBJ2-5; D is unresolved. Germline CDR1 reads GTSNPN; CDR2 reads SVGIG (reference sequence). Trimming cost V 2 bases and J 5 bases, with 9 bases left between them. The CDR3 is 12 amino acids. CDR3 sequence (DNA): TGTGCCTGGAGTCCGGCGGCTGAGACCCAGTACTTC. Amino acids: CAWSPAAETQYF.

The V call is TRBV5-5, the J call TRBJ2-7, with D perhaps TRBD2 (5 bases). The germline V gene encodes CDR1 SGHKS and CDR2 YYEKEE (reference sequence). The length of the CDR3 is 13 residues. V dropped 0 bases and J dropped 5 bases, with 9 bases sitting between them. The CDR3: CASSLGPRDEQYF. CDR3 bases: TGTGCCAGCAGCTTGGGCCCGAGGGACGAGCAGTACTTC.

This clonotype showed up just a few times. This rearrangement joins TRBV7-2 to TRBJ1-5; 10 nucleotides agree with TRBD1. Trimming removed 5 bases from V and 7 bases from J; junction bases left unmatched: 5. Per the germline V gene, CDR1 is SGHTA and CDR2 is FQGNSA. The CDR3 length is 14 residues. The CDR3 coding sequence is TGTGCCAGCAGCCACCGGGACAGGGGACAGCCCCAGCATTTT. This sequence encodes CASSHRDRGQPQHF.

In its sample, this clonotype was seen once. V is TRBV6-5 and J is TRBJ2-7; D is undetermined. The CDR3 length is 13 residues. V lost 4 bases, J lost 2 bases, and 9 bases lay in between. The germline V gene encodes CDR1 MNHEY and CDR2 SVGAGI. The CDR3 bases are TGTGCCAGCAGTTCTGGATCGCCCTACGAGCAGTACTTC. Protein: CASSSGSPYEQYF.

The CDR3 reads CASSISAYPGGYTF. In DNA, the CDR3 is TGTGCCAGTAGTATTTCAGCCTATCCAGGGGGCTACACCTTC. The J gene is TRBJ1-2, the V gene TRBV19; possible D gene TRBD1, 5 bases. The CDR3 is 14 residues long. In germline, CDR1 is LNHDA, CDR2 SQIVND (reference sequence). V lost 3 bases to trimming and J lost 8 bases, with 16 bases between them.

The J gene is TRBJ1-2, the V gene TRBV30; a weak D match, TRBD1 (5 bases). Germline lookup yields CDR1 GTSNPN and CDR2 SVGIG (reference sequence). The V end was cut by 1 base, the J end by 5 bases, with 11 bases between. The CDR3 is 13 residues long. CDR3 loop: CAWSGQLLYGYTF. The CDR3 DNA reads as TGTGCCTGGAGTGGACAGCTCCTTTATGGCTACACCTTC.